A selection of T cell receptor beta chains follows, all from one sample in a study of blood T cell repertoires in COVID-19. Assay: immunoSEQ multiplex PCR; the TCRdb copy retains only in-frame clones and omits some. The sample has approximately 63,000 clones, roughly 84% seen once. The sequenced sample consisted of peripheral blood. These receptors were obtained from a woman between 65 and 79 years old with acute or convalescent COVID-19. The CDR3 runs from the conserved cysteine through the conserved F or W. The D gene is left open where the match is weak.

TRBD1,TRBV29-1,TRBJ1-2,CSVEDGRQGADYGYTF
NA,TRBV20-1,TRBJ2-5,CSAKRGETQYF
TRBD1,TRBV5-1,TRBJ2-2,CASQRGLLDVIEELFF
TRBD1,TRBV4-3,TRBJ1-6,CASSQEHRGASPLHF
NA,TRBV6-5,TRBJ1-5,CASSKWRGDQPQHF
NA,TRBV7-8,TRBJ1-5,CASRLEAPKGNQPQHF
TRBD1,TRBV28,TRBJ1-6,CASSAKDRANSPLHF
TRBD2,TRBV18,TRBJ2-1,CASSPNLAGGNEQFF
TRBD2,TRBV5-6,TRBJ2-4,CASSWVTSGGASAKNIQYF
NA,TRBV11-2,TRBJ1-1,CASSGQRGTEAFF
TRBD2,TRBV4-1,TRBJ2-3,CASSHTSGGLVDTQYF
TRBD1,TRBV19,TRBJ1-2,CASSEDRGLEYGYTF
TRBD2,TRBV10-1,TRBJ2-3,CASISGGADTQYF
NA,TRBV19,TRBJ1-5,CASSITMKWSNTHDQPQHF
NA,TRBV7-9,TRBJ1-1,CASSSQGGYTEAFF
NA,TRBV7-9,TRBJ1-1,CASSLDRSFEAFF
TRBD2,TRBV5-6,TRBJ2-5,CASSVLAGSKETQYF
NA,TRBV2,TRBJ1-2,CASSEGFTGSYGYTF
NA,TRBV6-5,TRBJ2-5,CASSTDLDRETQYF
TRBD1,TRBV19,TRBJ1-4,CASADRGQGEKLFF
TRBD1,TRBV24-1,TRBJ1-6,CATRRQGRVYNSPLHF
NA,TRBV7-9,TRBJ2-1,CASSLHVDLYNEQFF
NA,TRBV19,TRBJ1-3,CASSQDSTGNTIYF
NA,TRBV19,TRBJ1-1,CASSTSTEAFF
NA,TRBV18,TRBJ1-2,CASSPVGQTLGYGYTF
TRBD1,TRBV12-5,TRBJ2-7,CASGRDSLGEQYF
NA,TRBV2,TRBJ1-2,CASVYRVDYGYTF
NA,TRBV5-5,TRBJ2-7,CASSLAALSKLNEQYF
TRBD2,TRBV5-3,TRBJ2-3,CARSWRTSGVNGDTQYF
TRBD1,TRBV5-4,TRBJ1-3,CASSTPVTGQVGNTIYF
NA,TRBV25-1,TRBJ1-2,CASSELRTENWIDGYTF
NA,TRBV6-5,TRBJ2-3,CASSYRGDTQYF
NA,TRBV10-1,TRBJ1-2,CASSEYRVNDGYTF
TRBD1,TRBV4-1,TRBJ1-2,CASSQGTGGAYGYTF
TRBD1,TRBV5-6,TRBJ2-5,CASSRTGTQETQYF
NA,TRBV4-2,TRBJ2-1,CASSQVGGNEQFF
TRBD1,TRBV7-9,TRBJ1-2,CASSWDRGRGYTF
NA,TRBV12-3/TRBV12-4,TRBJ1-2,CASSRLYGYTF
NA,TRBV27,TRBJ1-2,CASSLRGRVDHYYGYTF
TRBD2,TRBV11-3,TRBJ2-1,CASSPGGLAGYNEQFF
NA,TRBV6-2/TRBV6-3,TRBJ1-6,CASSPSRGNSPLHF